This TCR beta chain was obtained from a study of cytomegalovirus exposure and HLA in healthy donors. General observations from the study: Within an earlier analysis, most TCR beta V segments proved productive either about 90% or about 30% of the time.

With regard to this clone: Its specificity is not known.

Primers: 60 Vbeta forward and 13 Jbeta reverse. TCRdb's table, derived via immunoSEQ multiplex PCR, lists solely in-frame clones and lacks some. Among about 150,000 clones listed, 80% to 90% were seen once. This CDR3 spans 15 amino acids. The V and J ends lost 1 base and 4 bases, in that order; junction bases with no gene match: 2. Germline V gene sequence: CDR1 SGHAT, CDR2 FQNNGV. The sequence derives from a man between 18 and 35 years old in good health and CMV-seronegative. The sequenced sample was PBMCs. The rearrangement links TRBV11-2 to TRBJ2-5; 11 bases map to TRBD1. This chain's CDR3 is CASSLAGTGGETQYF. CDR3 bases: TGTGCCAGCAGCTTAGCCGGGACAGGGGGAGAGACCCAGTACTTC.